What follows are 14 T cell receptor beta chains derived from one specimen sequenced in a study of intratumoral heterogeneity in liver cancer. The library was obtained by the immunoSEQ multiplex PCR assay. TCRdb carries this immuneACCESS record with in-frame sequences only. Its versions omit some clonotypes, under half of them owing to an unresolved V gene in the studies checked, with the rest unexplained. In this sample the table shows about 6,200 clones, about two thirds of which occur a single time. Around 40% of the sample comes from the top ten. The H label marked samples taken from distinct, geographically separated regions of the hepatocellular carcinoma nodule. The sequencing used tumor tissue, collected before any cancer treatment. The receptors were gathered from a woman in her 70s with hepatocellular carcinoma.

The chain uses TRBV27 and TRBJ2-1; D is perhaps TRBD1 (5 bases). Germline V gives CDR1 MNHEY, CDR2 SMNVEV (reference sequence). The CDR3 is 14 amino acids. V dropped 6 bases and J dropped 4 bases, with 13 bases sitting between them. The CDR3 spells CASSRLDKYNEQFF. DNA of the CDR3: TGTGCCAGCAGCCGTTTGGACAAATACAATGAGCAGTTCTTC.

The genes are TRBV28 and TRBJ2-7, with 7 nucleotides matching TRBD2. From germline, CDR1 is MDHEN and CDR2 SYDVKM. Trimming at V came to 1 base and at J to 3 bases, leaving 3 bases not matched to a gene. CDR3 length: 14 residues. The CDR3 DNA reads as TGTGCCAGCAGTTTATCTCCGGGGGGCTACGAGCAGTACTTC. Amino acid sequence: CASSLSPGGYEQYF.

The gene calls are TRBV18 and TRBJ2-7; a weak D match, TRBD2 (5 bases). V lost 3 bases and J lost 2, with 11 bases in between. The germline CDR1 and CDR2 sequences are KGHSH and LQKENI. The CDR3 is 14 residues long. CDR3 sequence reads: CASSPDWRTYEQYF. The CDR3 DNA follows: TGTGCCAGCTCACCCGACTGGAGGACCTACGAGCAGTACTTC.

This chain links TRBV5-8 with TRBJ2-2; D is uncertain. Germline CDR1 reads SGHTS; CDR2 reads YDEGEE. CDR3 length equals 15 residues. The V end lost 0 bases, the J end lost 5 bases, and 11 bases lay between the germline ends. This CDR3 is CASSLEALGTGELFF. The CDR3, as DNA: TGTGCCAGCAGCTTGGAAGCCCTGGGGACCGGGGAGCTGTTTTTT.

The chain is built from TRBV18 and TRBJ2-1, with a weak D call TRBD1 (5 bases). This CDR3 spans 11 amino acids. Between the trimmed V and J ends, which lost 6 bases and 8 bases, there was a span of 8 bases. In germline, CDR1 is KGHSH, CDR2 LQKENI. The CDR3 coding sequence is TGTGCCAGCTCGCTAGGGGATGAGCAGTTCTTC. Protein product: CASSLGDEQFF.

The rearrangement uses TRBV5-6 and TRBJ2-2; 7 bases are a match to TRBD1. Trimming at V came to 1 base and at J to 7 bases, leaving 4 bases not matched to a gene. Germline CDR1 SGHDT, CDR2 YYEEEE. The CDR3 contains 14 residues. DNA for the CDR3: TGTGCCAGCAGCTTGAACAGGGGAATCGGGGAGCTGTTTTTT. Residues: CASSLNRGIGELFF.

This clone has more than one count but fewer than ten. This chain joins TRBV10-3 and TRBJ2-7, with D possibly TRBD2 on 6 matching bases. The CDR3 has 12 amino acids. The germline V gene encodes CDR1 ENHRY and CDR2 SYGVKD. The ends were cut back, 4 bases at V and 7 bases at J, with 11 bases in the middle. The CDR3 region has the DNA TGTGCCATCAGTGGCGGGAATGGGGAGCAGTACTTC. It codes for CAISGGNGEQYF.

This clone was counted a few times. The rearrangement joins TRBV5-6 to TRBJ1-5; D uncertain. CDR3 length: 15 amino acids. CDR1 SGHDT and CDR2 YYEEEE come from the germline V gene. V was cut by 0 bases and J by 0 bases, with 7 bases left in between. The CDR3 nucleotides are TGTGCCAGCAGCTTGGGTTCCGTTAGCAATCAGCCCCAGCATTTT. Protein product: CASSLGSVSNQPQHF.

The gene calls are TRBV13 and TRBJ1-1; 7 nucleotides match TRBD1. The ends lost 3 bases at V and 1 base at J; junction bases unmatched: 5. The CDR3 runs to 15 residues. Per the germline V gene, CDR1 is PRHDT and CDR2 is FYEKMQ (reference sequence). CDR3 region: CASSLTGRRNTEAFF. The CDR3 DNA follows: TGTGCCAGCAGCTTGACAGGGAGGCGGAACACTGAAGCTTTCTTT.

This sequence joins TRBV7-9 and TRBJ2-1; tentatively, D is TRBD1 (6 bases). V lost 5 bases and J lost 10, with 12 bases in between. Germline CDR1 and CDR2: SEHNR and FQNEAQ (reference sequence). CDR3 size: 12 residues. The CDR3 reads CASSRTGREQFF. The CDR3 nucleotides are TGTGCCAGCAGCCGAACAGGGCGGGAGCAGTTCTTC.

The CDR3 spells CASTMGETKRDTQYF. For the CDR3, the DNA is TGTGCCAGTACCATGGGGGAAACCAAACGGGATACGCAGTATTTT. The J gene is TRBJ2-3, the V gene TRBV19; D could derive from TRBD1 or TRBD2 (5 bases each). The CDR3 loop spans 15 amino acids. The V gene lost 7 bases and the J gene lost 6 bases, with 20 bases spanning the gap. Germline CDR1 LNHDA, CDR2 SQIVND (reference sequence).

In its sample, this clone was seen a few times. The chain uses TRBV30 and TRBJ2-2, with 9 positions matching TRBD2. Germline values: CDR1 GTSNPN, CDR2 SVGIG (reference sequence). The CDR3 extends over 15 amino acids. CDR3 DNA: TGTGCTTCCCAGGTCCTAGCGGGAACGGCCGGGGAGCTGTTTTTT. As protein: CASQVLAGTAGELFF. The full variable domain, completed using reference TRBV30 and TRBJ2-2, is SQTIHQWPATLVQPVGSPLSLECTVEGTSNPNLYWYRQAAGRGLQLLFYSVGIGQISSEVPQNLSASRPQDRQFILSSKKLLLSDSGFYLCASQVLAGTAGELFFGEGSRLTVL.

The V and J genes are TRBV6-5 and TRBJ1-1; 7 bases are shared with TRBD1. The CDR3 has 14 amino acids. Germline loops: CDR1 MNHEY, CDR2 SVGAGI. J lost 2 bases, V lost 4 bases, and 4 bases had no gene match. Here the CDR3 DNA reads TGTGCCAGCAGTTCGGGACAGCACAACACTGAAGCTTTCTTT. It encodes CASSSGQHNTEAFF.

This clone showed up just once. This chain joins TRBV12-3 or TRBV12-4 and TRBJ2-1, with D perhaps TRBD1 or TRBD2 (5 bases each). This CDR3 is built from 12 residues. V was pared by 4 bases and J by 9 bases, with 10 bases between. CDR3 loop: CASSSGTPEQFF. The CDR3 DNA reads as TGTGCCAGCAGTTCCGGGACCCCTGAGCAGTTCTTC.